A single sample is the source of the 6 T cell receptor beta chains below, sequenced in a study of T cells in Graves' hyperthyroidism and ophthalmopathy. What was amplified from RNA transcripts were TCR beta CDR3 regions. Researchers ran a first-round RT-PCR on the TCR CDR3 using the HTBI primer set. TCRdb re-called the multiplex PCR reads through MiXCR, storing one row per CDR3 protein. The table includes around 300,000 distinct CDR3 sequences, roughly 15% detected once. Source material: blood. These receptors all stem from a woman aged 50 to 65 with Graves' hyperthyroidism that later progressed to Graves' ophthalmopathy.

V usage is TRBV12-3 or TRBV12-4 and J usage is TRBJ1-2, with D perhaps matching TRBD1 (5 bases). Trimming cost V 2 bases and J 8 bases, with 9 bases left between them. The CDR3 loop spans 12 amino acids. The CDR3 nucleotides are TGTGCCAGCAGTTTATCAGGGCAAGGCTACACCTTC. It is translated as CASSLSGQGYTF.

The table lists this clonotype with a few counts. The chain has TRBV6-4 and TRBJ1-1, with TRBD1 matching over 8 bases. After removal of 8 bases from V and 10 bases from J, the junction contained 9 bases not matched to a gene. CDR1 is MRHNA, CDR2 SNTAGT, per germline. The CDR3 sequence is 12 residues long. The CDR3, as DNA: TGTGCCAGCCCAGACAGGGGCGAAGGAGCTTTCTTT. Amino acid sequence: CASPDRGEGAFF.

Concerning this clonotype itself: A much larger clone lies a single base off, so this may be a read error. The chain employs TRBV9 and TRBJ2-2, with TRBD2 as a possible D gene (6 bases). This CDR3 is 17 amino acids long. Germline CDR1 and CDR2: SGDLS and YYNGEE. The CDR3 protein is CASSSFGLNRNTGGLFF. DNA for the CDR3: TGTGCCAGCAGCTCCTTCGGGCTCAATAGGAACACCGGGGGGCTGTTTTTT.

About this clonotype: This may arise from a read error, as a much more abundant clone is one base away. The genes are TRBV7-9 and TRBJ1-2; D unresolved. Germline V lookup: CDR1 SEHNR, CDR2 FQNEAQ (reference sequence). The ends were cut back, 2 bases at V and 2 bases at J, with 9 bases in the middle. The CDR3 length is 14 residues. In DNA form, the CDR3 reads TGTGCCAGCAGCTTACCCGGGGTGAACTATGGCTACACCTTC. As protein: CASSLPGVNYGYTF.

This clonotype was recorded many times. The chain combines TRBV7-3 with TRBJ2-1, with TRBD2 as a possible D gene (5 bases). The ends were cut back, 2 bases at V and 6 bases at J, with 14 bases in the middle. The CDR3 sequence is 15 residues long. The germline gives CDR1 SGHTA, CDR2 FQGTGA. CDR3 protein: CASSLRRALVNEQFF. The CDR3 region has the DNA TGTGCCAGCAGCTTACGGCGGGCGCTGGTCAATGAGCAGTTCTTC.

The table lists this clonotype with a few counts. The rearrangement uses TRBV10-2 and TRBJ2-7; D may be TRBD1 (7 bases). Trimming pared 3 bases from V and 4 bases from J, leaving 16 bases between. CDR3 size: 15 residues. Germline CDR1 reads WSHSY; CDR2 reads SAAADI. The CDR3 bases are TGCGCCAGCAGTGATCGGAGGGGGCAAAAGTACGAGCAGTACTTC. It is translated as CASSDRRGQKYEQYF.